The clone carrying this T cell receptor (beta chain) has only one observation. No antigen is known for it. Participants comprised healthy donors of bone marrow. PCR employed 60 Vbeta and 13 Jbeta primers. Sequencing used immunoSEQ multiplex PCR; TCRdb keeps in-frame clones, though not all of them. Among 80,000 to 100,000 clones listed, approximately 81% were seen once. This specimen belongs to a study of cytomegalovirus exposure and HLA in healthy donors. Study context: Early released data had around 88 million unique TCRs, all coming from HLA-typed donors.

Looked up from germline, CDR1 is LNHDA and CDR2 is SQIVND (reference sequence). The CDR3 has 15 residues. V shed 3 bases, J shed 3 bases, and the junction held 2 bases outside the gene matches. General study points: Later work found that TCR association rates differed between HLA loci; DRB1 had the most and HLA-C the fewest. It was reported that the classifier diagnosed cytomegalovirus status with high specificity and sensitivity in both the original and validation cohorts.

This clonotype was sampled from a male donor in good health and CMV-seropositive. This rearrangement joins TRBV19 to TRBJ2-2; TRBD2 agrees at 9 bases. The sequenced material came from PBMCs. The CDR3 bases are TGTGCCAGTAGTATTAGCGGGGGTCACACCGGGGAGCTGTTTTTT. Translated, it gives CASSISGGHTGELFF.